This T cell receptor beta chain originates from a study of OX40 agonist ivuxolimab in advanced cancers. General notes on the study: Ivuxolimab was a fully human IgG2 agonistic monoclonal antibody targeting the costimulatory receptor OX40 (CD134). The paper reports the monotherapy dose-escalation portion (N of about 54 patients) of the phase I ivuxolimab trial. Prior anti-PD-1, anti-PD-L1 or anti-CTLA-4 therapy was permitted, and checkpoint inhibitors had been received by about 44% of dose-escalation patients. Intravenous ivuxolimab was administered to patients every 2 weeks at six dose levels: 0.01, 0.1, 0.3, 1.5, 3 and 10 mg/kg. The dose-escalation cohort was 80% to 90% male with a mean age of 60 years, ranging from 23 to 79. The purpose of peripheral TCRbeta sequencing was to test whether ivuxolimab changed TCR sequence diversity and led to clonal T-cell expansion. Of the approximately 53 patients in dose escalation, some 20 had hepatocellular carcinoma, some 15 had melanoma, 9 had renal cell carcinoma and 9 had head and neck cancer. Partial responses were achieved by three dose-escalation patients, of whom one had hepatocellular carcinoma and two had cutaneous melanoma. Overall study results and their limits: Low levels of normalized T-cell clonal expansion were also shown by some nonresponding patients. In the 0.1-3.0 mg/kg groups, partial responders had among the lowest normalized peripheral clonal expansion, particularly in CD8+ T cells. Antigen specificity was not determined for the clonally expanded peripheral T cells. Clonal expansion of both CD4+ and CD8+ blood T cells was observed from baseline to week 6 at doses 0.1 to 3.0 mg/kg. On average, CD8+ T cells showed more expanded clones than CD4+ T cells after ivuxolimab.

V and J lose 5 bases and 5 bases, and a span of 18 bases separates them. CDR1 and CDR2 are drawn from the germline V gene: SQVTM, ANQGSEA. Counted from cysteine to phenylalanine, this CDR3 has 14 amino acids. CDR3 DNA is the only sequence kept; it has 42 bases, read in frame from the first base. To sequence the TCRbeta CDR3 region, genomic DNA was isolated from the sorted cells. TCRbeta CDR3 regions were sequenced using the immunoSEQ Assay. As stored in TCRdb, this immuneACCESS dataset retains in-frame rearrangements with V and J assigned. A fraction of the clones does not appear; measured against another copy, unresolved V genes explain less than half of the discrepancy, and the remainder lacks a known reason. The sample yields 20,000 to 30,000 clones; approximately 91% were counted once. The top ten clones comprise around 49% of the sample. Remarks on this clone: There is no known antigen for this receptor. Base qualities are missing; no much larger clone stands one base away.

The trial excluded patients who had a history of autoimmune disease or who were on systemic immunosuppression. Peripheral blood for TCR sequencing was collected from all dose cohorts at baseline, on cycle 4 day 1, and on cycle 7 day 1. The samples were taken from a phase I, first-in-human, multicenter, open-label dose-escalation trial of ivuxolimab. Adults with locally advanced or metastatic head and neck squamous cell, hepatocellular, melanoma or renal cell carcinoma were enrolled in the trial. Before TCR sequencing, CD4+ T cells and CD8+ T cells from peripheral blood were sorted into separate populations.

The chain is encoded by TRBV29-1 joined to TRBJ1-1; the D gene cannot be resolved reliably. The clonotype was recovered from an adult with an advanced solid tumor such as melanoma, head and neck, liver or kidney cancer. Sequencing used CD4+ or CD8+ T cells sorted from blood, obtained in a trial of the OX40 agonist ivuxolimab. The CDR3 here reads CSVNLGRKMTEAFF. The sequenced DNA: TGCAGCGTTAATCTTGGACGAAAGATGACTGAAGCTTTCTTT.